The clone carrying this T cell receptor beta chain was seen many times. This record belongs to a study of early T cells in non-severe SARS-CoV-2 infection. The germline V gene has CDR1 SGHTA and CDR2 FQGNSA. The CDR3 spans 19 residues. V was shortened by 2 bases and J by 1 base, with 18 bases between the two germline ends. TCRdb processed the 5' RACE reads anew with MiXCR; each CDR3 protein has one entry. The table includes 25,000 to 30,000 distinct CDR3 sequences, more than 4% detected once. This rearrangement joins TRBV7-2 to TRBJ2-6; a weak D match, TRBD2 (6 bases). Sequencing input: whole blood. The source is an adult who was a healthcare worker with PCR-confirmed SARS-CoV-2 infection or an uninfected control (not recorded which). CDR3 in amino acids: CASSLKSLTGESGANVLTF. DNA for the CDR3: TGTGCCAGCAGCTTAAAATCCCTTACGGGAGAATCTGGGGCCAACGTCCTGACTTTC.